This T cell receptor beta chain was captured in a study of cytomegalovirus exposure and HLA in healthy donors. V shed 3 bases and J 8 bases; nucleotides not matched to a gene: 9. CDR1 is MNHEY, CDR2 SMNVEV, per germline (reference sequence). The CDR3 runs to 14 residues. TCRdb's table, derived via immunoSEQ multiplex PCR, lists solely in-frame clones and lacks some. The sample includes fewer than 130,000 clones, about nine tenths seen only once; the top ten take under 2%. This TCR was sampled from a woman aged 18-29 years in good health and CMV-seronegative. Material for sequencing was PBMCs. V usage is TRBV27 and J usage is TRBJ1-2; 7 bases match TRBD1. CDR3 sequence: CASSLRGQDSGYTF. CDR3 DNA sequence: TGTGCCAGCAGTTTGAGGGGGCAGGATTCGGGCTACACCTTC.